The 27 T cell receptor beta chains reported below all come from one sample, sequenced in a study of prognosis after radiotherapy for stage I lung cancer. From genomic DNA, two-round multiplex PCR was used to amplify TCR beta CDR3. Gene-specific primers for each TRBV and TRBJ gene drove first-round PCR. MiXCR, run by TCRdb on the multiplex PCR reads, gives a single entry per CDR3 protein. The top ten clones hold 6.5% to 8.5% of a sample with around 63,000 distinct CDR3 sequences, around 27% of them seen once. The sample here was PBMCs, taken before or after stereotactic body radiation therapy (not recorded which). The receptor set was obtained from a donor over 45 with non-small cell lung cancer.

As concerns this clonotype: In this CDR3 the conserved last residue, phenylalanine or tryptophan, is missing, so a read error is likely. The V gene is TRBV6-1, the J gene TRBJ2-7; 12 nucleotides line up with TRBD2. The germline gives CDR1 MNHNS, CDR2 SASEGT. The CDR3 runs to 15 residues. J lost 4 bases, V lost 5 bases, and 6 bases had no gene match. The CDR3 region has the DNA TGTGCCAGCAGTAAGACTAGCGGGGGTACATACGAGCAGTACTAC. The encoded protein is CASSKTSGGTYEQYY.

This clonotype has at least ten counts. The V call is TRBV18, the J call TRBJ1-3; TRBD1 matches at 8 bases. Looked up from germline, CDR1 is KGHSH and CDR2 is LQKENI. This CDR3 contains 17 residues. The J segment lost 2 bases and the V segment lost 3 bases, leaving 9 bases of the junction unmatched. The CDR3 is CASSPTMTGAAGNTIYF. CDR3 DNA: TGTGCCAGCTCACCCACTATGACAGGGGCGGCTGGAAACACCATATATTTT.

This clonotype has ten or more counts. J is TRBJ2-7 and V is TRBV5-1; 9 nucleotides line up with TRBD2. Germline V lookup: CDR1 SGHRS, CDR2 YFSETQ. V lost 0 bases, J lost 5 bases, and 6 bases stayed unmatched. The CDR3 extends over 15 amino acids. The CDR3 DNA sequence: TGCGCCAGCAGCTTGGTGGAGCGGGGGGACCACGAGCAGTACTTC. It translates to CASSLVERGDHEQYF.

This rearrangement joins TRBV20-1 to TRBJ1-1, with D perhaps TRBD1 (6 bases). V lost 3 bases to trimming and J lost 1 base, with 9 bases between them. The CDR3 is made up of 13 amino acids. Germline loops: CDR1 DFQATT, CDR2 SNEGSKA (reference sequence). The CDR3 loop is CSASPRGNTEAFF. The CDR3 DNA is TGCAGTGCTAGCCCCAGGGGGAACACTGAAGCTTTCTTT.

This clonotype was observed at least ten times. The chain employs TRBV6-1 and TRBJ1-2; 7 nucleotides line up with TRBD1. Germline V CDR1 and CDR2: MNHNS, SASEGT. V trimming: 0 bases; J trimming: 4 bases; junction bases outside the gene matches: 11. This CDR3 is 17 amino acids long. This CDR3 is CASSEAPTGPARYGYTF. The CDR3 bases are TGTGCCAGCAGTGAAGCCCCGACAGGGCCGGCTCGCTATGGCTACACCTTC.

This clonotype was counted at least ten times. The rearrangement uses TRBV30 and TRBJ1-2, with D hard to call. Germline CDR1 GTSNPN, CDR2 SVGIG (reference sequence). The V gene lost 2 bases and the J gene lost 7 bases, with 14 bases spanning the gap. The CDR3 is 13 residues long. The CDR3 loop is CAWSPPKLLGYTF. CDR3 coding DNA: TGTGCCTGGAGTCCGCCGAAGCTTCTTGGCTACACCTTC.

The sample holds many counts of this clonotype. The chain has TRBV30 and TRBJ2-7, with D unresolved. Trimming removed 1 base at V and 4 bases at J, with 8 bases between. The V gene's germline CDR1 is GTSNPN and CDR2 SVGIG (reference sequence). The CDR3 is 12 residues long. CDR3 in DNA: TGTGCCTGGAGTGCGATGGGTTACGAGCAGTACTTC. As protein: CAWSAMGYEQYF.

This sequence joins TRBV5-1 and TRBJ2-3; 7 nucleotides align to TRBD2. After removal of 0 bases from V and 4 bases from J, the junction contained 14 bases not matched to a gene. Germline CDR1 SGHRS, CDR2 YFSETQ. The CDR3 covers 18 residues. CDR3 DNA: TGCGCCAGCAGCTTGGGCAGTACTAGCGTGGGGGGTCCAGATACGCAGTATTTT. Translating gives CASSLGSTSVGGPDTQYF.

This clonotype was seen many times. This chain links TRBV5-4 with TRBJ1-2, with 7 bases that match TRBD1. The CDR3 is made up of 15 amino acids. After removal of 4 bases from V and 0 bases from J, the junction contained 6 bases not matched to a gene. CDR1 and CDR2 from the germline V gene are SGHNT and YYREEE (reference sequence). In DNA form, the CDR3 reads TGTGCCAGCAGCACCCGACAGGGAGCTAACTATGGCTACACCTTC. Its translation is CASSTRQGANYGYTF. Variable domain in full (rest from reference TRBV5-4 and TRBJ1-2): ETGVTQSPTHLIKTRGQQVTLRCSSQSGHNTVSWYQQALGQGPQFIFQYYREEENGRGNFPPRFSGLQFPNYSSELNVNALELDDSALYLCASSTRQGANYGYTFGSGTRLTVV.

To note about this clonotype: A far larger clone is just one base off, so this is likely a read error. The chain uses TRBV6-8 and TRBJ2-3; D not certain. The CDR3 runs to 14 residues. Germline assignment: CDR1 MNHGY and CDR2 SAAAGT. Deletions cut 8 bases from V and 0 bases from J, with 12 bases between. The chain's CDR3 is CASHGWVSTDTQYF. CDR3 nucleotide sequence: TGTGCCAGCCATGGCTGGGTTAGCACAGATACGCAGTATTTT.

Concerning this clonotype: A single base separates this from a much larger clone, so it may be a read error. The genes are TRBV11-2 and TRBJ1-5; no clear D gene. The CDR3 has 13 residues. CDR1 SGHAT and CDR2 FQNNGV come from the germline V gene. The CDR3: CASSLSLDQTQHF. The CDR3 region has the DNA TGTGCCAGCAGCTTAAGTCTGGATCAGACCCAGCATTTT.

The chain couples TRBV7-6 to TRBJ2-1, with D possibly TRBD2 on 5 matching bases. The CDR3 loop spans 15 amino acids. Trimming cost V 1 base and J 6 bases, with 13 bases left between them. CDR1 is SGHVS, CDR2 FNYEAQ, per germline. The CDR3 coding sequence is TGTGCCAGCAGCTTAGGTGCGGAGGCGATCAATGAGCAGTTCTTC. Translation: CASSLGAEAINEQFF.

Comments on this clonotype: This may stem from a read error, because a much larger clone lies one nucleotide away. The chain combines TRBV5-4 with TRBJ1-2; D is perhaps TRBD1 (6 bases). The CDR3 spans 16 residues. Looked up from germline, CDR1 is SGHNT and CDR2 is YYREEE (reference sequence). The germline V and J ends were trimmed by 4 bases and 3 bases, with 19 bases remaining between them. CDR3 DNA: TGTGCCAGCAGCACGCGGACAGCTTACGGAGACTATGGCTACACCTTC. It codes for CASSTRTAYGDYGYTF.

This clonotype came up many times. This chain joins TRBV6-1 and TRBJ2-1, with 14 nucleotides matching TRBD2. J lost 6 bases, V lost 10 bases, and 11 bases had no gene match. From germline, CDR1 is MNHNS and CDR2 SASEGT. This CDR3 has 16 amino acids. CDR3 in DNA: TGTGCCACCACCGTTCCCGGGACTAGCGGGGGCAATGAGCAGTTCTTC. It translates to CATTVPGTSGGNEQFF.

This clonotype showed up many times. The rearrangement uses TRBV7-8 and TRBJ2-7; 9 bases are shared with TRBD1. CDR1 is SGHVS and CDR2 is FQNEAQ in the germline V gene. V lost 2 bases and J lost 6; bases outside the gene matches: 8. The length of the CDR3 is 15 residues. CDR3 DNA: TGTGCCAGCAGCTTAAGGACAGGGGATAATGGCGAGCAGTACTTC. Translated, it gives CASSLRTGDNGEQYF.

Worth noting for this clonotype: One base away lies a much larger clone, so this may be a sequencing read error. This chain uses TRBV3-1 with TRBJ1-1, with D hard to call. The germline V and J ends were trimmed by 1 base and 5 bases, with 8 bases remaining between them. CDR1 and CDR2 (germline): LGHDT, YNNKEL (reference sequence). There are 13 residues in the CDR3. The DNA for the CDR3 is TGTGCCAGCAGCCAAGTGTACGGGACTGAAGCTTTCTTT. This encodes CASSQVYGTEAFF.

The table lists this clonotype with many counts. The chain joins TRBV2 to TRBJ1-5, with D unresolved. V lost 7 bases and J lost 0, with 10 bases in between. Germline V lookup: CDR1 SNHLY, CDR2 FYNNEI. The CDR3 runs to 14 residues. CDR3 sequence reads: CASKTYHSNQPQHF. CDR3 DNA sequence: TGTGCCAGCAAAACTTATCATAGCAATCAGCCCCAGCATTTT.

This clonotype was counted a single time. The germline gene is not matched at one end of the junction; a read error may be the cause. The chain employs TRBV6-9 and TRBJ1-6; tentative D call: TRBD1 (6 bases). Germline assignment: CDR1 MNHGY and CDR2 SVAAGI. CDR3 length: 15 amino acids. The CDR3 DNA follows: TGTGTCAGCAGTTACGGGGGCGCAGGCCCCACACCCCTCCACTTT. It specifies CVSSYGGAGPTPLHF.

The count of this clonotype is one. This likely traces to a read error, being one base from a far larger clone. The gene calls are TRBV6-9 and TRBJ2-6; possibly TRBD1 for D (7 bases). There are 19 residues in the CDR3. Germline lookup yields CDR1 MNHGY and CDR2 SVAAGI. CDR3 sequence: CASSYALNRGLSGANVLSF. CDR3 in DNA: TGTGCCAGCAGTTACGCACTCAACAGGGGACTCTCTGGGGCCAACGTCCTGAGTTTC.

The chain employs TRBV24-1 and TRBJ1-5; D is undetermined. The CDR3 runs to 11 residues. The germline CDR1 and CDR2 sequences are KGHDR and SFDVKD. Here the CDR3 reads CDSDGETPQHF. In nucleotides, the CDR3 is TGTGACAGTGATGGGGAAACACCCCAGCATTTT.

There are a few counts of this clonotype. The CDR3 spells CASSAWLGAKNIQYF. As DNA, the CDR3 is TGTGCCAGCAGCGCGTGGTTGGGAGCCAAAAACATTCAGTACTTC. The rearrangement uses TRBV3-1 and TRBJ2-4; D gene unclear. V lost 5 bases to trimming and J lost 0 bases, with 11 bases between them. The germline CDR1 and CDR2 sequences are LGHDT and YNNKEL (reference sequence). The CDR3 loop spans 15 amino acids.

In regard to this clonotype: This likely came from a read error, as a far larger clone is one base away. V gene TRBV6-2 or TRBV6-3 combines with J gene TRBJ1-4; 9 nucleotides line up with TRBD1. The CDR3 length is 14 residues. Germline CDR1 and CDR2: MNHEY and SVGEGT. The CDR3 DNA follows: TGTGCCAGCAGTTGGGGGACAGGGTACGAAAACCTGTTTTTT. It codes for CASSWGTGYENLFF.

This clonotype has only a few counts. The J gene is TRBJ2-5, the V gene TRBV5-8; 11 bases match TRBD1. Germline-derived CDR1 and CDR2 are SGHTS and YDEGEE. Germline trimming cut 2 bases from V and 5 bases from J; bases unmatched to any gene: 8. This CDR3 is 16 amino acids long. This CDR3 is CASSFLGQGVWETQYF. The DNA for the CDR3 is TGTGCCAGCAGCTTCCTGGGACAGGGGGTATGGGAGACCCAGTACTTC.

This clonotype was seen repeatedly, ten times or more. CDR3 bases: TGTGCCAGCCGAGGGGGTCAAGGCTCACCCCTCCACTTT. Translating it yields CASRGGQGSPLHF. V and J are TRBV3-1 and TRBJ1-6; D possibly corresponds to TRBD1 (6 bases). Germline V lookup: CDR1 LGHDT, CDR2 YNNKEL (reference sequence). This CDR3 comprises 13 residues. V was cut by 8 bases and J by 10 bases, with 15 bases left in between.

The rearrangement links TRBV24-1 to TRBJ2-1; 9 bases match TRBD2. CDR1 and CDR2 from the germline V gene are KGHDR and SFDVKD. The CDR3 runs 16 residues. V was clipped by 3 bases and J by 4 bases; unmatched bases: 6. As DNA, the CDR3 is TGTGCCACCAGTGATACCGGACTAGCGAGATACAATGAGCAGTTCTTC. It translates to CATSDTGLARYNEQFF.

As concerns this clonotype: A read error may produce the germline difference seen at one junction end. V gene TRBV5-6 combines with J gene TRBJ2-1; D is uncertain. This CDR3 is 14 amino acids long. Germline loops: CDR1 SGHDT, CDR2 YYEEEE. CDR3 sequence: CASNLPGEWNEQFF. DNA for the CDR3: TGTGCCAGCAACTTGCCCGGCGAGTGGAATGAGCAGTTCTTC.

The table lists this clonotype with many counts. The chain links TRBV4-3 to TRBJ1-3; 9 bases align to TRBD1. Looked up from germline, CDR1 is LGHNA and CDR2 is YSLEER. The CDR3 sequence is 18 residues long. Trimming at V came to 1 base and at J to 0 bases, leaving 7 bases not matched to a gene. CDR3 sequence reads: CASSQAFGTGRSGNTIYF. The CDR3 region has the DNA TGCGCCAGCAGCCAAGCCTTCGGGACAGGGCGCTCTGGAAACACCATATATTTT.